Listed here are 20 T cell receptor beta chains from one sample, sequenced in a study of blood T cell repertoires in COVID-19. The data were produced by immunoSEQ multiplex PCR, yet TCRdb's version contains in-frame clones alone and is incomplete. The table records about 170,000 clones, around nine tenths of them present only once. The sequenced material came from peripheral blood. These receptors were collected from an elderly woman with COVID-19, enrolled during active disease.

The rearrangement links TRBV28 to TRBJ2-1, with 9 nucleotides matching TRBD1. The CDR3 consists of 17 residues. From germline, CDR1 is MDHEN and CDR2 SYDVKM. Trimming at V came to 2 bases and at J to 8 bases, leaving 13 bases not matched to a gene. This chain's CDR3 is CASSLNPPGQGLDEQFF. CDR3 nucleotide sequence: TGTGCCAGCAGTTTAAACCCACCGGGACAGGGTTTAGATGAGCAGTTCTTC.

The chain uses TRBV18 and TRBJ2-7; 9 bases fit TRBD1. The CDR3 runs to 15 residues. V dropped 5 bases and J dropped 4; count of bases not matched to a gene: 9. Germline V lookup: CDR1 KGHSH, CDR2 LQKENI. The DNA for the CDR3 is TGTGCCAGCTCAACGATACCGGGACAGGGTTACGAGCAGTACTTC. It translates to CASSTIPGQGYEQYF.

This clone came up once. The rearrangement links TRBV7-2 to TRBJ2-1, with TRBD1 matching over 9 bases. Trimming removed 1 base from V and 4 bases from J; junction bases left unmatched: 5. Germline values: CDR1 SGHTA, CDR2 FQGNSA. The CDR3 totals 16 residues. This chain's CDR3 is CASSLVLGQGYNEQFF. CDR3 nucleotide sequence: TGTGCCAGCAGCTTAGTTTTGGGACAGGGTTACAATGAGCAGTTCTTC.

For the CDR3, the DNA is TGCGCCAGCAGCTTAGTTGCGGGAGGGAATGAGCAGTTCTTC. It is translated as CASSLVAGGNEQFF. This chain uses TRBV5-1 with TRBJ2-1; 9 bases match TRBD2. V was pared by 2 bases and J by 7 bases, with 4 bases of the junction left unmatched. Germline-derived CDR1 and CDR2 are SGHRS and YFSETQ. The CDR3 has 14 amino acids.

The chain couples TRBV6-5 to TRBJ2-6; D is ambiguous. Between the trimmed V and J ends, which lost 2 bases and 0 bases, there was a span of 8 bases. Germline V CDR1 and CDR2: MNHEY, SVGAGI. The CDR3 spans 16 residues. The CDR3 DNA reads as TGTGCCAGCAGTTACGCTGCGAGCTCTGGGGCCAACGTCCTGACTTTC. It specifies CASSYAASSGANVLTF.

The CDR3 protein is CASSPRTSGKSNEQFF. The CDR3 DNA follows: TGTGCCAGCAGCCCCCGGACTAGCGGGAAGAGCAATGAGCAGTTCTTC. The genes are TRBV9 and TRBJ2-1, with 12 bases lining up with TRBD2. The CDR3 is made up of 16 amino acids. Looked up from germline, CDR1 is SGDLS and CDR2 is YYNGEE. Germline trimming cut 4 bases from V and 6 bases from J; bases unmatched to any gene: 8.

There are a few counts of this clone. The chain joins TRBV4-1 to TRBJ1-2; possibly TRBD1 for D (6 bases). Trimming removed 2 bases from V and 5 bases from J, with 18 bases in between. The CDR3 extends over 16 amino acids. CDR1 is MGHRA and CDR2 is YSYEKL in the germline V gene. CDR3 nucleotides: TGCGCCAGCAGCCAATTAGCATTGGGACATTTTTATGGCTACACCTTC. Its translation is CASSQLALGHFYGYTF.

J is TRBJ1-1 and V is TRBV10-3; the D gene is possibly TRBD1 (5 bases). CDR3 length: 14 residues. Germline V gene lookup returns CDR1 ENHRY and CDR2 SYGVKD. V lost 2 bases to trimming and J lost 4 bases, with 11 bases between them. CDR3 nucleotide sequence: TGTGCCATCAGTGAGCGGGGGGAAGGCACTGAAGCTTTCTTT. Its translation: CAISERGEGTEAFF.

The genes are TRBV6-5 and TRBJ2-3, with TRBD2 matching 9 bases. The germline V gene has CDR1 MNHEY and CDR2 SVGAGI. The CDR3 is 15 amino acids. Trimming removed 7 bases from V and 9 bases from J; junction bases left unmatched: 14. Here the CDR3 DNA reads TGTGCCAGCACTAGCGGGGCCCAACGCGGGGGGACGCAGTATTTT. As protein: CASTSGAQRGGTQYF.

The chain employs TRBV18 and TRBJ1-2; unclear D gene. The length of the CDR3 is 12 residues. Germline assignment: CDR1 KGHSH and CDR2 LQKENI. Trimming removed 2 bases from V and 8 bases from J, with 9 bases in between. As DNA, the CDR3 is TGTGCCAGCTCACCAATGTCGAGCGGCTACACCTTC. Encoded protein: CASSPMSSGYTF.

This chain uses TRBV10-3 with TRBJ1-6; TRBD1 aligns across 9 bases. CDR1 is ENHRY, CDR2 SYGVKD, per germline. The CDR3 runs 15 residues. The J segment lost 8 bases and the V segment lost 2 bases, leaving 4 bases of the junction unmatched. CDR3 in amino acids: CAISEATGGHSPLHF. The CDR3 bases are TGTGCCATCAGTGAGGCGACAGGGGGGCATTCACCCCTCCACTTT.

The chain is built from TRBV28 and TRBJ1-5, with D unresolved. Trimming took 5 bases from V and 6 from J, leaving 14 bases between them. The germline V gene encodes CDR1 MDHEN and CDR2 SYDVKM. The CDR3 has 14 amino acids. CDR3: CASSRPVRGQPQHF. The DNA of the CDR3 is TGTGCCAGCAGTCGCCCAGTGCGGGGTCAGCCCCAGCATTTT.

In this sample, this clone turned up once. The chain couples TRBV4-2 to TRBJ1-5; the match to TRBD1 covers 10 bases. This CDR3 has 14 amino acids. Germline CDR1 LGHNA, CDR2 YNFKEQ. V lost 6 bases to trimming and J lost 4 bases; unmatched junction nucleotides: 3. This CDR3 reads CASRPGQGNQPQHF. The CDR3 nucleotides read TGTGCCAGCAGACCGGGACAGGGGAATCAGCCCCAGCATTTT.

The chain combines TRBV6-2 or TRBV6-3 with TRBJ1-1; tentative D call: TRBD1 (6 bases). Germline V gene data show CDR1 as MNHEY and CDR2 as SVGEGT. This CDR3 contains 15 residues. Between the trimmed V and J ends, which lost 0 bases and 6 bases, there was a span of 14 bases. The CDR3 region is CASSYSIPGGPEAFF. The CDR3 DNA reads as TGTGCCAGCAGTTACTCGATCCCGGGGGGGCCTGAAGCTTTCTTT.

The chain recombines TRBV28 with TRBJ1-1; 10 bases align to TRBD1. CDR1 is MDHEN and CDR2 is SYDVKM in the germline V gene. Trimming cost V 5 bases and J 9 bases; bases outside gene matches: 6. The CDR3 totals 13 residues. The CDR3 bases are TGTGCCAGCAGTCCCGGGACAGGGGCTCAAGCTTTCTTT. Encoded protein: CASSPGTGAQAFF.

This clone has just one count. V and J are TRBV7-2 and TRBJ2-5, with a weak D call TRBD2 (6 bases). Between the trimmed V and J ends, which lost 1 base and 4 bases, there was a span of 13 bases. The CDR3 consists of 15 residues. Per germline, CDR1 SGHTA and CDR2 FQGNSA. This CDR3 reads CASSLGGSGPETQYF. Written as DNA, the CDR3 is TGTGCCAGCAGCTTAGGGGGTAGCGGCCCAGAGACCCAGTACTTC. The variable domain in full, with the rest retrieved from reference TRBV7-2 and TRBJ2-5, is GAGVSQSPSNKVTEKGKDVELRCDPISGHTALYWYRQSLGQGLEFLIYFQGNSAPDKSGLPSDRFSAERTGGSVSTLTIQRTQQEDSAVYLCASSLGGSGPETQYFGPGTRLLVL.

J is TRBJ2-7 and V is TRBV5-8; 8 nucleotides line up with TRBD2. The CDR3 contains 15 residues. V shed 2 bases, J shed 5 bases, and the junction held 9 bases outside the gene matches. CDR1 SGHTS and CDR2 YDEGEE come from the germline V gene. CDR3 sequence reads: CASSLYGRGTHEQYF. The CDR3, as DNA: TGTGCCAGCAGCTTATACGGGAGGGGAACCCACGAGCAGTACTTC. Full variable domain (remainder filled in from reference TRBV5-8 and TRBJ2-7): EAGVTQSPTHLIKTRGQQATLRCSPISGHTSVYWYQQALGLGLQFLLWYDEGEERNRGNFPPRFSGRQFPNYSSELNVNALELEDSALYLCASSLYGRGTHEQYFGPGTRLTVT.

V is TRBV11-3 and J is TRBJ2-1; 9 bases align to TRBD2. Germline V gene data show CDR1 as SGHNT and CDR2 as YENEEA. With 4 bases clipped from V and 7 bases from J, the junction kept 11 bases outside the gene matches. The CDR3 totals 16 residues. CDR3 DNA: TGTGCCAGCAGCTCCCAATCAGCGGGAGGAGGGAATGAGCAGTTCTTC. It codes for CASSSQSAGGGNEQFF.

The V and J genes are TRBV5-1 and TRBJ1-5; D may be TRBD1 (5 bases). Trimming stripped 4 bases from V and 5 bases from J, with 10 bases between. The CDR3 contains 13 residues. Germline V gene lookup returns CDR1 SGHRS and CDR2 YFSETQ. CDR3 protein: CASSQDRDQPQHF. The CDR3 bases are TGCGCCAGCAGCCAAGACAGAGATCAGCCCCAGCATTTT.

Comment on this clone: One end of the junction is discordant with germline, which a read error may explain. The chain carries TRBV10-3 and TRBJ2-3, with 10 bases aligning to TRBD2. CDR1 ENHRY and CDR2 SYGVKD come from the germline V gene. The CDR3 is 16 residues long. This chain's CDR3 is CATSGGLAGAADTQYF. The CDR3 DNA follows: TGTGCCACCAGTGGGGGGCTAGCGGGAGCGGCAGATACGCAGTATTTT.